A single sample is the source of the 3 T cell receptor beta chains below, sequenced in a study of OX40 agonist ivuxolimab in advanced cancers. The repertoire was sequenced with immunoSEQ multiplex PCR; TCRdb's copy has only in-frame clones and lacks some. The profile shows around 50,000 clones, about 87% of them singletons. Sample: CD4+ or CD8+ T cells sorted from blood, taken in a trial of the OX40 agonist ivuxolimab. The receptor source for this set is an adult with an advanced solid tumor such as melanoma, head and neck, liver or kidney cancer.

The V and J genes are TRBV7-2 and TRBJ1-2; D is ambiguous. V shed 3 bases and J shed 6 bases, with 11 bases lying between them. Germline values: CDR1 SGHTA, CDR2 FQGNSA. There are 13 residues in the CDR3. Here the CDR3 DNA reads TGTGCCAGCAGCTTTGGCAACAGTAATGGCTACACCTTC. Amino acids: CASSFGNSNGYTF. Full variable domain (rest looked up from reference TRBV7-2 and TRBJ1-2): GAGVSQSPSNKVTEKGKDVELRCDPISGHTALYWYRQSLGQGLEFLIYFQGNSAPDKSGLPSDRFSAERTGGSVSTLTIQRTQQEDSAVYLCASSFGNSNGYTFGSGTRLTVV.

The chain is built from TRBV6-5 and TRBJ2-7, with TRBD2 matching 9 bases. The CDR3 runs 13 residues. CDR1 MNHEY and CDR2 SVGAGI come from the germline V gene. V lost 5 bases, J lost 6 bases, and 5 bases stayed unmatched. The CDR3 here is CASSTAGGPEQYF. In DNA form, the CDR3 reads TGTGCCAGCAGTACGGCGGGAGGGCCCGAGCAGTACTTC.

This clone was seen a single time. V usage is TRBV29-1 and J usage is TRBJ1-5, with 10 positions matching TRBD1. CDR1 SQVTM and CDR2 ANQGSEA come from the germline V gene. This CDR3 is 17 amino acids long. The V gene end was trimmed by 4 bases and the J gene end by 5 bases; junction bases not matched to a gene: 14. The DNA of the CDR3 is TGCAGCGTTGTCTGGGCGGTACCGGGACAGGGGCATCAGCCCCAGCATTTT. Its protein product is CSVVWAVPGQGHQPQHF.